One and the same sample provided the 22 T cell receptor beta chains below, sequenced in a study of cytomegalovirus exposure and HLA in healthy donors. Method: immunoSEQ multiplex PCR; TCRdb's copy keeps in-frame clones and lacks some. The sample contains tens of thousands of clones, about 94% of which appear only once. Sequencing was performed on PBMCs. The receptor source for this set is a woman under 30 in good health and CMV-seropositive.

The CDR3 is CASTPGQSNQPQHF. CDR3 coding DNA: TGTGCCAGCACTCCAGGACAGAGCAATCAGCCCCAGCATTTT. The chain combines TRBV6-6 with TRBJ1-5, with TRBD1 as a possible D gene (6 bases). The length of the CDR3 is 14 residues. Looked up from germline, CDR1 is MNHNY and CDR2 is SVGAGI (reference sequence). V was trimmed by 7 bases and J by 1 base, leaving 11 bases between them.

The J gene is TRBJ2-1, the V gene TRBV28; possible D gene TRBD2, 6 bases. Per germline, CDR1 MDHEN and CDR2 SYDVKM. Trimming stripped 6 bases from V and 7 bases from J, with 13 bases between. There are 13 residues in the CDR3. CDR3 sequence reads: CASRPGGLNEQFF. Written as DNA, the CDR3 is TGTGCCAGCAGACCTGGGGGGTTGAATGAGCAGTTCTTC.

The chain employs TRBV5-1 and TRBJ1-6; D may be TRBD1 (6 bases). The CDR3 length is 15 residues. The germline V gene has CDR1 SGHRS and CDR2 YFSETQ. Trimming stripped 2 bases from V and 5 bases from J, with 11 bases between. The CDR3 bases are TGCGCCAGCAGCTTTAGGACAGCGGATAATTCACCCCTCCACTTT. Its protein product is CASSFRTADNSPLHF.

This clone was recorded once. The sample holds other DNA sequences that translate to the same CDR3. V gene TRBV18 combines with J gene TRBJ1-1; 9 nucleotides match TRBD1. Unmatched junction bases numbered 1, after V lost 3 bases and J lost 2 bases. CDR3 size: 14 residues. CDR1 and CDR2 (germline): KGHSH, LQKENI. The CDR3 is CASSPGQGNTEAFF. The CDR3 nucleotides read TGTGCCAGCTCACCGGGACAGGGTAACACTGAAGCTTTCTTT.

The V call is TRBV20-1, the J call TRBJ2-3, with unresolved D. V lost 3 bases to trimming and J lost 4 bases, with 5 bases between them. This CDR3 spans 11 amino acids. Germline CDR1 reads DFQATT; CDR2 reads SNEGSKA (reference sequence). The CDR3 DNA is TGCAGTGCTAGGAGATCAGATACGCAGTATTTT. The encoded protein is CSARRSDTQYF.

This clone turned up a few times. Other DNA sequences from this sample encode an identical CDR3 as well. This sequence joins TRBV2 and TRBJ1-5; D is undetermined. This CDR3 contains 15 residues. The V gene lost 7 bases and the J gene lost 0 bases, with 13 bases spanning the gap. Germline V gene lookup returns CDR1 SNHLY and CDR2 FYNNEI. This CDR3 is CASKGRRDSNQPQHF. CDR3 bases: TGTGCCAGCAAGGGTCGGAGGGATAGCAATCAGCCCCAGCATTTT.

The chain employs TRBV11-2 and TRBJ1-3; D unclear. V gave up 1 base and J gave up 0 bases, with 7 bases separating them. CDR1 is SGHAT, CDR2 FQNNGV, per germline. This CDR3 has 15 residues. CDR3 nucleotides: TGTGCCAGCAGCTTAGTTGGCAGCTCTGGAAACACCATATATTTT. It yields the protein CASSLVGSSGNTIYF.

The chain employs TRBV6-1 and TRBJ2-7; 9 nucleotides match TRBD1. The CDR3 totals 15 residues. Trimming cost V 6 bases and J 2 bases; bases outside gene matches: 8. From germline, CDR1 is MNHNS and CDR2 SASEGT. CDR3: CASRDRTGVTYEQYF. In nucleotides, the CDR3 is TGTGCCAGCAGGGACCGGACAGGGGTTACCTACGAGCAGTACTTC.

This clone was seen just once. The genes are TRBV11-3 and TRBJ1-2, with D perhaps matching TRBD1 (6 bases). The length of the CDR3 is 13 residues. CDR1 is SGHNT and CDR2 is YENEEA in the germline V gene. Between the trimmed V and J ends, which lost 0 bases and 8 bases, there was a span of 10 bases. DNA for the CDR3: TGTGCCAGCAGCTTAGAGGCAGGGGTAGGCTACACCTTC. Encoded protein: CASSLEAGVGYTF.

The V gene is TRBV7-8, the J gene TRBJ1-4, with D possibly matching TRBD1 (6 bases). CDR3 length: 13 amino acids. Germline loops: CDR1 SGHVS, CDR2 FQNEAQ. V gave up 4 bases and J gave up 5 bases, with 8 bases separating them. In nucleotides, the CDR3 is TGTGCCAGCAGCTACAGGGTGAATGAAAAACTGTTTTTT. Amino acids: CASSYRVNEKLFF.

The chain combines TRBV28 with TRBJ1-5; no clear D. The CDR3 loop spans 14 amino acids. CDR1 and CDR2 from the germline V gene are MDHEN and SYDVKM. V lost 1 base and J lost 4, with 8 bases in between. The DNA for the CDR3 is TGTGCCAGCAGTTTATTATCCCGTAATCAGCCCCAGCATTTT. Translating gives CASSLLSRNQPQHF. Drawing the rest from reference TRBV28 and TRBJ1-5, the complete variable domain is DVKVTQSSRYLVKRTGEKVFLECVQDMDHENMFWYRQDPGLGLRLIYFSYDVKMKEKGDIPEGYSVSREKKERFSLILESASTNQTSMYLCASSLLSRNQPQHFGDGTRLSIL.

V usage is TRBV4-2 and J usage is TRBJ2-7; 8 nucleotides match TRBD2. Germline assignment: CDR1 LGHNA and CDR2 YNFKEQ. The CDR3 has 15 amino acids. The J segment lost 3 bases and the V segment lost 3 bases, leaving 7 bases of the junction unmatched. The CDR3 nucleotides are TGTGCCAGCAGCCAGACCGGGACTAGGGACTACGAGCAGTACTTC. It is translated as CASSQTGTRDYEQYF.

The chain carries TRBV7-9 and TRBJ2-7; 10 nucleotides line up with TRBD2. After removal of 1 base from V and 4 bases from J, the junction contained 10 bases not matched to a gene. The CDR3 runs to 17 residues. The germline V gene encodes CDR1 SEHNR and CDR2 FQNEAQ (reference sequence). The CDR3 nucleotides read TGTGCCAGCAGCTTAGTATCATCCGCTAGCGGGGGATACGAGCAGTACTTC. It specifies CASSLVSSASGGYEQYF.

The count of this clone is one. The rearrangement links TRBV11-2 to TRBJ2-5; D remains unclear. Trimming removed 5 bases from V and 4 bases from J, with 5 bases in between. The CDR3 has 11 amino acids. Germline assignment: CDR1 SGHAT and CDR2 FQNNGV. CDR3 amino acids: CASSPSETQYF. As DNA, the CDR3 is TGTGCCAGCAGCCCTTCAGAGACCCAGTACTTC.

The chain carries TRBV11-2 and TRBJ2-7, with 12 bases aligning to TRBD2. CDR1 is SGHAT and CDR2 is FQNNGV in the germline V gene. After removal of 4 bases from V and 2 bases from J, the junction contained 3 bases not matched to a gene. The CDR3 consists of 15 residues. The CDR3 region is CASSSPSGGAYEQYF. The CDR3 DNA reads TGTGCCAGCAGCTCACCTAGCGGGGGGGCCTACGAGCAGTACTTC. Using reference TRBV11-2 and TRBJ2-7 for the parts outside the CDR3, the full variable domain is EAGVAQSPRYKIIEKRQSVAFWCNPISGHATLYWYQQILGQGPKLLIQFQNNGVVDDSQLPKDRFSAERLKGVDSTLKIQPAKLEDSAVYLCASSSPSGGAYEQYFGPGTRLTVT.

The CDR3 DNA is TGCAGCGGGGGATCGGGAGCCGAAGAGACCCAGTACTTC. This gives the protein CSGGSGAEETQYF. The chain couples TRBV29-1 to TRBJ2-5; the D gene is possibly TRBD2 (6 bases). The CDR3 has 13 residues. V was cut by 7 bases and J by 3 bases, with 15 bases left in between. The germline V gene encodes CDR1 SQVTM and CDR2 ANQGSEA.

The chain links TRBV19 to TRBJ2-7, with 10 bases aligning to TRBD1. The CDR3 length is 13 residues. V shed 5 bases, J shed 6 bases, and the junction held 4 bases outside the gene matches. In germline, CDR1 is LNHDA, CDR2 SQIVND (reference sequence). Here the CDR3 reads CASSPTGGREQYF. CDR3 in DNA: TGTGCCAGTAGTCCGACAGGGGGCCGCGAGCAGTACTTC.

This clone was picked up one time. The rearrangement joins TRBV28 to TRBJ1-4; the D gene is possibly TRBD1 (6 bases). This CDR3 comprises 17 residues. Trimming left V 6 bases short and J 0 bases short, with 17 bases between. Germline-derived CDR1 and CDR2 are MDHEN and SYDVKM. The CDR3 loop is CASRTGGAYATNEKLFF. Here the CDR3 DNA reads TGTGCCAGCAGAACGGGGGGCGCTTATGCAACTAATGAAAAACTGTTTTTT.

This chain uses TRBV9 with TRBJ1-6; 7 nucleotides align to TRBD1. The CDR3 covers 14 residues. Germline assignment: CDR1 SGDLS and CDR2 YYNGEE. J was trimmed by 7 bases and V by 4 bases; bases with no gene match: 5. The CDR3 spells CASSTKGANSPLHF. The DNA of the CDR3 is TGTGCCAGCAGCACAAAGGGGGCGAATTCACCCCTCCACTTT.

The gene calls are TRBV2 and TRBJ2-2, with TRBD2 as a possible D gene (6 bases). Germline V lookup: CDR1 SNHLY, CDR2 FYNNEI. CDR3 length: 15 residues. With 1 base removed from V and 11 bases from J, the gap between germline ends came to 17 bases. The CDR3 DNA sequence: TGTGCCAGCAGTGAAGAAGGGTTCGCGGGATCTGAGCTGTTTTTT. The encoded protein is CASSEEGFAGSELFF.

V is TRBV5-8 and J is TRBJ1-5, with D possibly TRBD1 on 5 matching bases. V dropped 0 bases and J dropped 9 bases, with 10 bases sitting between them. The CDR3 runs to 13 residues. In germline, CDR1 is SGHTS, CDR2 YDEGEE. In nucleotides, the CDR3 is TGTGCCAGCAGCTTGGGCGGGACTCGGCCCCAGCATTTT. Its protein is CASSLGGTRPQHF.

This clone showed up just a few times. This specimen includes other DNA sequences encoding the same CDR3. The V call is TRBV27, the J call TRBJ2-3; D ambiguous. V lost 6 bases to trimming and J lost 1 base, with 8 bases between them. The CDR3 is 13 residues long. The germline CDR1 and CDR2 sequences are MNHEY and SMNVEV (reference sequence). The CDR3 DNA reads TGTGCCAGCAGCCTAACCCGCACAGATACGCAGTATTTT. This encodes CASSLTRTDTQYF.